This T cell receptor (beta chain) was recovered during a study of beta chain features in type 1 diabetes. Regarding the study as a whole: Patients' naive, central memory and regulatory TCRB repertoires appeared more alike than those of healthy donors. PCR might pick shorter templates more often, in the same way for patients and controls. Researchers report that Type 1 diabetes patients had moderately but significantly shorter TCRB CDR3s across all four CD4+ subsets.

Sorted CD4+ subsets: naive, central memory, regulatory, stem cell-like memory (CD45RO/CCR7/CD25/CD127/CD95/CD27 panel). In regard to this clone: Its antigen is not known.

Expressed TCRB transcripts got sequenced, as all isolated RNA was reverse transcribed. Clones were sequenced by immunoSEQ multiplex PCR, and TCRdb holds only the in-frame ones, with some missing. Of about 290,000 clones listed, under 8.5% are singletons. Germline trimming cut 6 bases from V and 1 base from J; bases unmatched to any gene: 5. Germline loops: CDR1 MNHNS, CDR2 SASEGT. The CDR3 consists of 14 residues. The V gene is TRBV6-1, the J gene TRBJ1-1; 7 bases agree with TRBD1. The sequenced sample was central memory CD4+ T cells from blood. The sequence derives from a woman aged 18-29 years in good health. Here the CDR3 reads CASRRTGENTEAFF. CDR3 bases: TGTGCCAGCAGAAGGACAGGTGAGAACACTGAAGCTTTCTTT.